The clone carrying this TCR beta chain was counted a single time. The sample originates from a study of blood T cell repertoires in COVID-19. About the research overall: Spain, Italy and the United States supplied samples that represented acute and convalescent COVID-19. The cDNA or gDNA used as material had been derived from T cells, B-cell-depleted T cells, or PBMCs.

CDR1 and CDR2 from the germline V gene are MNHEY and SVGEGT. The CDR3 extends over 16 amino acids. Losses at the gene ends were 3 bases for V and 1 base for J; bases not matched to a gene: 9. Assay: immunoSEQ multiplex PCR; the TCRdb copy retains only in-frame clones and omits some. This sample has about 170,000 clones, with about 80% found just once. The receptor's source is a man aged 55 to 70 with acute or convalescent COVID-19. The rearrangement links TRBV6-2 or TRBV6-3 to TRBJ2-7; 7 positions match TRBD2. Sequenced sample: peripheral blood. CDR3 loop: CASSYGGGETSYEQYF. The DNA for the CDR3 is TGTGCCAGCAGTTATGGGGGGGGTGAAACTTCCTACGAGCAGTACTTC.